This T cell receptor (beta chain) was identified in a study of T-cell memory formation after mild COVID-19. Study-wide points: Researchers found some responding clones in pre-infection memory, a sign that cross-reactive memory joined.

Comment on this clonotype: The antigen is unknown.

The ends were cut back, 2 bases at V and 8 bases at J, with 12 bases in the middle. Germline V CDR1 and CDR2: SEHNR, FQNEAQ (reference sequence). The CDR3 covers 14 residues. TCRdb analysed the 5' RACE reads with MiXCR anew, one entry per CDR3 protein. Altogether about 610,000 distinct CDR3 sequences are present, around 16% being singletons, with the ten largest covering less than 10%. The origin of this receptor is an adult woman who had mild COVID-19 (a few samples of this study predate the infection). Cell type and time point are not known. The chain carries TRBV7-9 and TRBJ1-4; D not certain. Material for sequencing was PBMCs or a T cell subset sorted from them (not recorded which). The CDR3 protein is CASSLRDGGEKLFF. The CDR3 DNA reads as TGTGCCAGCAGCTTAAGAGATGGCGGCGAAAAACTGTTTTTT.